This T cell receptor beta chain was obtained from a study of molecular identifiers for immune sequencing clone quantification. Whole-study findings and limits: Jurkat TCR RNA that was spiked in from one cell was reportedly detectable among some 970,000 naive cells.

Germline lookup yields CDR1 MNHEY and CDR2 SVGAGI. Trimming at V came to 6 bases and at J to 2 bases, leaving 5 bases not matched to a gene. This CDR3 region has 15 residues. Both previously described methods and listed TCR primers were employed to make bulk TCR libraries. MiXCR, applied by TCRdb to the PCR reads, yields one record per CDR3 protein. Here the sample spans hundreds of thousands of distinct CDR3 sequences, under 25% being singletons. This clonotype was seen repeatedly, ten times or more. Its antigen is as yet unknown. This clonotype was obtained from a human donor in good health. Some libraries in this study had Jurkat cell RNA spiked in. V usage is TRBV6-5 and J usage is TRBJ2-3; TRBD2 aligns across 10 bases. Sequencing was performed on naive CD8+ T cells from blood, with Jurkat cell RNA spiked in. The subset: FACS-sorted CD8+CD4-CCR7+CD45RA+ naive T cells. Here the CDR3 reads CASSFTSGDTDTQYF. For the CDR3, the DNA is TGTGCCAGCAGCTTCACTAGCGGGGACACAGATACGCAGTATTTT.